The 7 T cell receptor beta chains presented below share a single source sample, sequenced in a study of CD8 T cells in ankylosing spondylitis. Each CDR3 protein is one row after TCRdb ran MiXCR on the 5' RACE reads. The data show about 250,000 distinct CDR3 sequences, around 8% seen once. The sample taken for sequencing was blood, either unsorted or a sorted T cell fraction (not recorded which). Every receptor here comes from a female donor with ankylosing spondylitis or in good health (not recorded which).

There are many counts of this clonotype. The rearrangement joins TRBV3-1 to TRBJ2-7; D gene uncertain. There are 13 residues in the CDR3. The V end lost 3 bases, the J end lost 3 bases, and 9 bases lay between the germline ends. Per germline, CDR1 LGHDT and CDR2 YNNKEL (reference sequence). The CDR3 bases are TGTGCCAGCAGCCATCGCGCCGACTACGAGCAGTACTTC. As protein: CASSHRADYEQYF.

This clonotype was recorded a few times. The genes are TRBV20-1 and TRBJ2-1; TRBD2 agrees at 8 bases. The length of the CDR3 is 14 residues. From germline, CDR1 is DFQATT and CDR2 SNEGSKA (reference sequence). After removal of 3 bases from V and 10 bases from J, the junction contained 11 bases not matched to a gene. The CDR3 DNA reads TGCAGTGCTAGTAATCCGGGAGGGCCACAGGAGCAGTTCTTC. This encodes CSASNPGGPQEQFF.

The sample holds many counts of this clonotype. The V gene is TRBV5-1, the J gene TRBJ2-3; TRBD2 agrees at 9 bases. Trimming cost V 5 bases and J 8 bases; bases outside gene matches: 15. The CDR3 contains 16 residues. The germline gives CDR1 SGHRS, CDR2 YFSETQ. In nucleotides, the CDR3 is TGCGCCAGCAGACGCGTGGGACTAGCTCCCCCTAGTACGCAGTATTTT. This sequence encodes CASRRVGLAPPSTQYF. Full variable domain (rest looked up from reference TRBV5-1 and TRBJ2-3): KAGVTQTPRYLIKTRGQQVTLSCSPISGHRSVSWYQQTPGQGLQFLFEYFSETQRNKGNFPGRFSGRQFSNSRSEMNVSTLELGDSALYLCASRRVGLAPPSTQYFGPGTRLTVL.

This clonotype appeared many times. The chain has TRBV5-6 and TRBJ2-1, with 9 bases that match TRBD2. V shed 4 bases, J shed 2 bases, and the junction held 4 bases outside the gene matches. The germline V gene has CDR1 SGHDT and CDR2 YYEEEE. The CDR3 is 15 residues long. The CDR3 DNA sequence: TGTGCCAGCAGCACGACTAGCGGTCCCTACAATGAGCAGTTCTTC. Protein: CASSTTSGPYNEQFF.

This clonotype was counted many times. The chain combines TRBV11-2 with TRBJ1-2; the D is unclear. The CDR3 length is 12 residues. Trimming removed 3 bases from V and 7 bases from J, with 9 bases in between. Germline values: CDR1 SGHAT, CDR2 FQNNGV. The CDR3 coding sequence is TGTGCCAGCAGCTTCGTAGCTGGTGGCTACACCTTC. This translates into CASSFVAGGYTF.

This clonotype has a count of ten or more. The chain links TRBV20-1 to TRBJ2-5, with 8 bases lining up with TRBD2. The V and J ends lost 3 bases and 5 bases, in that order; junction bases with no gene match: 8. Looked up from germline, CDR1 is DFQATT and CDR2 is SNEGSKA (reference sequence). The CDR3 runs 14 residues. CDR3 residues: CSARIAGYRETQYF. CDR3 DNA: TGCAGTGCTAGGATAGCGGGATATAGGGAGACCCAGTACTTC.

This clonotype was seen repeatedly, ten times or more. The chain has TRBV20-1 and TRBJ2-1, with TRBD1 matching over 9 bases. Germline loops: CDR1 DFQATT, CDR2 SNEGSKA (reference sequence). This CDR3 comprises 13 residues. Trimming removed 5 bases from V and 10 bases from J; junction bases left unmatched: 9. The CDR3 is CSAGGQGQYEQFF. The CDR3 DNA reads TGCAGTGCTGGGGGACAGGGCCAATACGAGCAGTTCTTC.